This T cell receptor beta chain comes out of a study of blood T cell repertoires in COVID-19. Study summary: From T cells, B-cell-depleted T cells, or PBMCs came the material, which was cDNA or gDNA.

This table comes from immunoSEQ multiplex PCR, and its TCRdb copy is limited to in-frame clones, with some not included. Of some 48,000 clones in the sample, 75% to 95% are singletons; the top ten hold under 6.5%. The material sequenced was peripheral blood. The TCR originated in a man in his 70s with acute or convalescent COVID-19.

Written as DNA, the CDR3 is TGTGCCAGCAGCTTGGAGGGACAGGCGTACTCCTATAATTCACCCCTCCACTTT. Its translation is CASSLEGQAYSYNSPLHF. The gene calls are TRBV7-2 and TRBJ1-6; 8 positions match TRBD1. V shed 3 bases, J shed 0 bases, and the junction held 7 bases outside the gene matches. In germline, CDR1 is SGHTA, CDR2 FQGNSA. The CDR3 sequence is 18 residues long.